What follows are 8 T cell receptor beta chains derived from one specimen sequenced in a study of technical replicates of blood from a handful of donors. Some clones are missing from TCRdb's copy, which holds only in-frame ones; the method was immunoSEQ multiplex PCR. The data hold tens of thousands of clones, with 96% observed a single time. What was sequenced was T cells isolated from PBMCs. All receptors come from a human donor in good health.

V and J are TRBV4-2 and TRBJ1-1; 10 bases agree with TRBD1. J gave up 1 base and V 4 bases, and 3 bases lay outside the gene matches. Germline CDR1 and CDR2: LGHNA and YNFKEQ. The CDR3 is made up of 15 amino acids. The CDR3 DNA reads as TGTGCCAGCAGCCCGGGACAGGGGCAGAACACTGAAGCTTTCTTT. Amino acid sequence: CASSPGQGQNTEAFF.

This chain connects TRBV6-1 to TRBJ2-1; TRBD2 is a possible D gene (5 bases). CDR1 and CDR2 from the germline V gene are MNHNS and SASEGT. The ends were cut back, 1 base at V and 2 bases at J, with 15 bases in the middle. This CDR3 has 17 amino acids. The CDR3 reads CASSEGPREIAYNEQFF. As DNA, the CDR3 is TGTGCCAGCAGTGAAGGGCCCCGGGAAATTGCCTACAATGAGCAGTTCTTC.

The rearrangement joins TRBV5-1 to TRBJ2-2; the D is unclear. Deletions cut 1 base from V and 4 bases from J, with 5 bases between. Germline lookup yields CDR1 SGHRS and CDR2 YFSETQ. The CDR3 has 13 amino acids. CDR3 coding DNA: TGCGCCAGCAGCTTGTCTATCACCGGGGAGCTGTTTTTT. This gives the protein CASSLSITGELFF.

The chain employs TRBV2 and TRBJ1-2, with D uncertain. Per germline, CDR1 SNHLY and CDR2 FYNNEI. The CDR3 consists of 14 residues. The V and J ends lost 0 bases and 11 bases respectively, with 16 bases between them. Here the CDR3 DNA reads TGTGCCAGCAGTGAAGCTCCCAGGCCCGAGTGGTACACCTTC. Protein product: CASSEAPRPEWYTF.

This clone appeared a single time. The chain couples TRBV15 to TRBJ1-2, with D unclear. The V gene lost 8 bases and the J gene lost 7 bases, with 23 bases spanning the gap. CDR1 LNHNV and CDR2 YYDKDF come from the germline V gene (reference sequence). This CDR3 has 15 amino acids. CDR3 loop: CATSQSRTPVGGYTF. CDR3 in DNA: TGTGCCACCTCCCAGAGTAGGACTCCCGTCGGTGGCTACACCTTC.

The rearrangement links TRBV6-5 to TRBJ1-4; TRBD1 aligns across 7 bases. V lost 7 bases and J lost 6; bases outside the gene matches: 5. The CDR3 is made up of 13 amino acids. Germline values: CDR1 MNHEY, CDR2 SVGAGI. CDR3 region: CASKSGTDEKLFF. Written as DNA, the CDR3 is TGTGCCAGCAAATCCGGGACAGATGAAAAACTGTTTTTT.

This clone was seen once. This chain uses TRBV9 with TRBJ2-3; 7 nucleotides align to TRBD2. After removal of 3 bases from V and 5 bases from J, the junction contained 3 bases not matched to a gene. The CDR3 runs to 13 residues. Germline CDR1 is SGDLS and CDR2 is YYNGEE. This CDR3 reads CASSGWGGDTQYF. The CDR3 DNA is TGTGCCAGCAGCGGCTGGGGGGGAGATACGCAGTATTTT.

V and J are TRBV28 and TRBJ2-7; a weak D match, TRBD2 (6 bases). The CDR3 extends over 16 amino acids. Germline V CDR1 and CDR2: MDHEN, SYDVKM. V was cut by 1 base and J by 0 bases, with 13 bases left in between. The DNA of the CDR3 is TGTGCCAGCAGTTTATCGCTAGCGATGATCTCCTACGAGCAGTACTTC. It encodes CASSLSLAMISYEQYF.